This TCR beta chain was obtained from a study of control samples from healthy donors and cancer patients. Sequencing used immunoSEQ multiplex PCR; TCRdb keeps in-frame clones, though not all of them. Seen here are roughly 130,000 clones, 80% to 95% observed once, and the top ten hold about 2.6%. CDR3 length equals 14 residues. Per germline, CDR1 SGDLS and CDR2 YYNGEE. The V gene lost 3 bases and the J gene lost 7 bases, with 13 bases spanning the gap. Material for sequencing was blood. The source is a young man in good health. V is TRBV9 and J is TRBJ2-2; TRBD1 might be the D (6 bases). CDR3 region: CASSGPGVVGELFF. In DNA, the CDR3 is TGTGCCAGCAGCGGGCCAGGGGTCGTCGGGGAGCTGTTTTTT.